Here is one TCR beta chain with its context. The sample originates from a study of blood T cell repertoires in COVID-19. Study context: The samples span acute and convalescent COVID-19 from the United States, Italy and Spain. From T cells, B-cell-depleted T cells, or PBMCs came the material, which was cDNA or gDNA.

The V gene's germline CDR1 is MDHEN and CDR2 SYDVKM. Trimming took off 3 bases at V and 4 bases at J, with 4 bases between the two ends. CDR3 length: 11 amino acids. Original data processing: Nucleated cell number was recorded as an estimate derived from reference gene primer amplification. Clones were read by immunoSEQ multiplex PCR, and TCRdb kept only the in-frame ones, dropping some. Clone size and V and J calls were adopted from that table, with D and trimming inferred from the DNA. The profile covers around 57,000 clones, with more than 80% appearing a single time and roughly 8% taken by the ten largest.

The sequenced sample was peripheral blood. This receptor was identified in a human donor with active COVID-19. The donor label of this sample is uncertain. The chain couples TRBV28 to TRBJ2-7, with unresolved D. CDR3 in amino acids: CASSFRYEQYF. In nucleotides, the CDR3 is TGTGCCAGCAGTTTCCGTTACGAGCAGTACTTC.